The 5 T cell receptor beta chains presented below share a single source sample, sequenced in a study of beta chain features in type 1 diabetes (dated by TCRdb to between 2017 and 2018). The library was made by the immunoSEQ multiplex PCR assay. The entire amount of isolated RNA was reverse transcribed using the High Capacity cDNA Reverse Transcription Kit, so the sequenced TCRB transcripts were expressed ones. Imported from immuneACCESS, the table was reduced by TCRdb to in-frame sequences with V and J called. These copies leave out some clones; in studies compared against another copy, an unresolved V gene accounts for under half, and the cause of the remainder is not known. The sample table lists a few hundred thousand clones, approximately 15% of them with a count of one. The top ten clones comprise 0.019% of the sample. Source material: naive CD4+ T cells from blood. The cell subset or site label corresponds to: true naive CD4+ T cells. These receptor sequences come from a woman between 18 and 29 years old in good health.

The CDR3 loop reads CASSLVAGPYEQYF. CDR3 DNA: TGTGCCAGCAGCTTAGTTGCGGGGCCCTACGAGCAGTACTTC. The chain has TRBV7-9 and TRBJ2-7, with TRBD2 as a possible D gene (6 bases). Trimming removed 1 base from V and 2 bases from J, with 9 bases in between. Germline V gene lookup returns CDR1 SEHNR and CDR2 FQNEAQ (reference sequence). The CDR3 covers 14 residues.

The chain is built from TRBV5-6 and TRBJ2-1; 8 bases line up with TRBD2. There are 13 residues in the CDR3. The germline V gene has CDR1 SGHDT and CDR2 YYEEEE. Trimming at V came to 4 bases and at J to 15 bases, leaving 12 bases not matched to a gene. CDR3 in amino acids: CASSQKPGTSSFF. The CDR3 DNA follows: TGTGCCAGCAGCCAAAAACCCGGGACTAGTTCGTTCTTC.

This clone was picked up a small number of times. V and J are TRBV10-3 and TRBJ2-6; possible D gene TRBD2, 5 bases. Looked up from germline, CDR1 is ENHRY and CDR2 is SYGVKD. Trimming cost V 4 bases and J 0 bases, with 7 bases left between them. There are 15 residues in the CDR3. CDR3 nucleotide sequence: TGTGCCATCAGTGGGGGAGACTCTGGGGCCAACGTCCTGACTTTC. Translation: CAISGGDSGANVLTF.

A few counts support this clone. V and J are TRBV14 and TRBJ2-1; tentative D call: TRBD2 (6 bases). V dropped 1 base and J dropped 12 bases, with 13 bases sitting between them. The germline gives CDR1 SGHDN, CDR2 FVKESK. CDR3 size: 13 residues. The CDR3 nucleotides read TGTGCCAGCAGCCAAGGGGCTAGCGCATTGCAGTTCTTC. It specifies CASSQGASALQFF.

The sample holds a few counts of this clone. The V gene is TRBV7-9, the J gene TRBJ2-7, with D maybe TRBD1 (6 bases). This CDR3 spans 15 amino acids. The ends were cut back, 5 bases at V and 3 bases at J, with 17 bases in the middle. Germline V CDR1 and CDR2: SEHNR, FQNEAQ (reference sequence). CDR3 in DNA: TGTGCCAGCAGCCCAGGGACCGACAGGAACTACGAGCAGTACTTC. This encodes CASSPGTDRNYEQYF.